The 5 T cell receptor beta chains below were found in one sample sequenced in a study of human CD8 memory T cell subsets. TCR beta was sequenced from UMI-tagged 5' RACE libraries. Reprocessing the 5' RACE reads, TCRdb reports a single entry for every CDR3 protein and omits DNA. The listing contains roughly 10,000 distinct CDR3 sequences. Source material: CD8+ T cells from PBMCs. Source of these receptors: a human donor in good health.

The chain carries TRBV3-1 and TRBJ2-2; checking the TCRdb D call of TRBD1 is not possible without DNA. The CDR3 has 13 residues. Germline lookup yields CDR1 LGHDT and CDR2 YNNKEL (reference sequence). The CDR3 reads CASSHQGTGELFF.

The V call is TRBV7-7, the J call TRBJ1-1; the TCRdb call, TRBD1, lacks DNA for checking. The CDR3 runs to 13 residues. Germline CDR1 and CDR2: SSHAT and FNYEAQ (reference sequence). This chain's CDR3 is CASSLGTNTEAFF.

The rearrangement links TRBV29-1 to TRBJ2-7; lacking DNA, the TRBD2 call made by TCRdb goes unchecked. Germline CDR1 SQVTM, CDR2 ANQGSEA. This CDR3 comprises 14 residues. CDR3 amino acids: CSASLADNFYEQYF.

The chain carries TRBV6-6 and TRBJ1-1; TCRdb outputs TRBD1, but without DNA this stays unchecked. The CDR3 totals 13 residues. CDR1 is MNHNY, CDR2 SVGAGI, per germline (reference sequence). CDR3 sequence: CASNKGQGTEAFF.

This clonotype is medium-sized (0.01 to 0.1%) by frequency. The chain employs TRBV28 and TRBJ1-4; the TCRdb D gene call, TRBD1, has no DNA to confirm it. Germline loops: CDR1 MDHEN, CDR2 SYDVKM. The CDR3 loop spans 17 amino acids. The CDR3 region is CASSSVKEGASGEKLFF.